This T cell receptor (beta chain) was recorded in a study of T-cell reconstitution after alpha-beta-depleted transplantation in children. This sample's TCRbeta library carried unique molecular identifier barcodes. TCRdb ran MiXCR on the PCR reads and lists one entry per CDR3 protein. The sample carries a few hundred thousand distinct CDR3 sequences, about 8.8% recorded once. This clonotype was recorded at least ten times. A junction boundary mismatches the germline segment, possibly from a read error. Per germline, CDR1 KGHSH and CDR2 LQKENI. This CDR3 comprises 14 residues. The sequence derives from a human donor who donated a stem cell graft to a child with SCID. The chain links TRBV18 to TRBJ2-3, with 9 bases matching TRBD1. The specimen comprised PBMCs from the stem cell graft donor, sampled from the stem cell graft. In DNA form, the CDR3 reads TGCGCCAGCAGCCCGGGACAGGGAACAGATACGCAGTATTTT. Translated, it gives CASSPGQGTDTQYF.